Following are 32 T cell receptor beta chains from one sample sequenced in a study of CD8+ T cells in alopecia areata. Reverse transcribed after extraction, RNA yielded cDNA as the sequencing template. Using immunoSEQ multiplex PCR, the repertoire was profiled, and TCRdb retains in-frame clones only, with some absent. There are over 100,000 clones in the sample, none observed a single time. What was sequenced was lesional skin. Source of these receptors: a C3H/HeJ mouse with alopecia areata. The mice in this strain carry MHC haplotype H2-k.

This clone was recorded a few times. Gene names and germline match the mouse. The read stops 4 residues short of the end of the CDR3; the missing end is completed from the germline J gene. The chain employs TRBV13-2 and TRBJ2-3; 8 bases fit TRBD1. Trimming cost V 1 base and J 0 bases; bases outside gene matches: 4. CDR3 size: 16 residues. CDR1 is NNHNN, CDR2 SYGAGS, per germline (reference sequence). This chain's CDR3 is CASGDRQGLSAETLYF. The part of the CDR3 DNA that was read is TGTGCCAGCGGTGATAGACAGGGGCTTAGTGCAGAA.

A few counts support this clone. At residue 10, the TCRdb protein and translated DNA are inconsistent; the protein given comes from the DNA. Gene names and germline match the mouse. The read ends 3 residues early relative to the CDR3; the germline J gene fills the gap. This chain joins TRBV13-3 and TRBJ1-3; 7 bases are shared with TRBD1. Trimming at V came to 4 bases and at J to 6 bases, leaving 4 bases not matched to a gene. The CDR3 has 13 amino acids. CDR1 and CDR2 from the germline V gene are NNHDY and SYVADS. The DNA read from the CDR3 is TGTGCCAGCAGTAAAGGGACAGTAAATACG. It is translated as CASSKGTVNT. The whole CDR3 reads CASSKGTVNTLYF.

This clone was seen only a few times. The listed genes are named as in mouse. The CDR3 extends 4 residues past the end of the read, so its final part is completed from the germline J gene. This rearrangement joins TRBV12-1 to TRBJ1-2; TRBD1 aligns across 7 bases. V lost 4 bases and J lost 0; bases outside the gene matches: 4. Germline values: CDR1 SGHSN, CDR2 HYEKVE. The CDR3 is 14 residues long. The CDR3 DNA, read in part, is TGTGCCAGCTCAGGGACAGTCGCAAACTCC. It specifies CASSGTVANS. The entire CDR3 protein is CASSGTVANSDYTF.

This clone was picked up many times. The genes and germline here are from mouse. The sequence runs out 4 residues before the end of the CDR3; the remainder is reconstructed from the germline J gene. V usage is TRBV13-3 and J usage is TRBJ2-1; 11 positions agree with TRBD2. This CDR3 spans 14 amino acids. Germline assignment: CDR1 NNHDY and CDR2 SYVADS. V lost 4 bases, J lost 5 bases, and 2 bases stayed unmatched. The CDR3 bases that were read are TGTGCCAGCAGTAGACTGGGGGGGGATGCT. Translated: CASSRLGGDA. The full CDR3 reads CASSRLGGDAEQFF.

In its sample, this clone was seen a few times. The germline and genes are mouse ones. The CDR3 here is CASGPTNAETLYF. The sequenced CDR3 bases are TGTGCCAGCGGTCCTACAAATGCAGAA. This sequence joins TRBV13-2 and TRBJ2-3; D call uncertain. The read finishes 4 residues shy of the CDR3 end, and the germline J gene is used to complete it. The CDR3 sequence is 13 residues long. Germline V gives CDR1 NNHNN, CDR2 SYGAGS (reference sequence). Trimming shortened V by 4 bases and J by 2 bases, and 8 bases separated the two germline ends.

This clone was detected a few times. Genes and germline are mouse. Sequencing ends 4 residues short of the CDR3 end; the germline J gene provides the rest. The rearrangement joins TRBV5 to TRBJ2-1, with TRBD2 as a possible D gene (6 bases). The CDR3 is 15 amino acids. V was clipped by 0 bases and J by 4 bases, with 10 bases between them. The germline V gene has CDR1 LGHNA and CDR2 YNLKQL (reference sequence). CDR3 bases read: TGTGCCAGCAGCCAAGATTTTCTGGGGTATGCT. It specifies CASSQDFLGYA. The full-length CDR3 reads as CASSQDFLGYAEQFF.

Only a few counts were recorded for this clone. Genes and germline are mouse. The sequence runs out 4 residues before the end of the CDR3; the remainder is reconstructed from the germline J gene. The J gene is TRBJ2-4, the V gene TRBV19; no clear D gene. CDR1 is FNHDT and CDR2 is SITEND in the germline V gene (reference sequence). The CDR3 consists of 14 residues. CDR3: CASSMVTDPNTLYF. Incomplete CDR3 DNA: TGTGCCAGCAGTATGGTTACAGATCCAAAC.

In this sample, this clone turned up a few times. All gene names here are mouse names. The read ends 4 residues shy of where the CDR3 ends; the end is completed using the germline J gene. This sequence joins TRBV1 and TRBJ2-5; TRBD1 aligns across 7 bases. The J segment lost 2 bases and the V segment lost 3 bases, leaving 8 bases of the junction unmatched. Germline V gene lookup returns CDR1 NSQYPW and CDR2 LRSPGD (reference sequence). This CDR3 contains 16 residues. The CDR3 region is CTCSATIRDSQDTQYF. CDR3 DNA (partial): TGCACCTGCAGTGCCACGATCCGGGACAGCCAAGAC.

This clone was detected many times. Genes and germline are mouse. The DNA ends 4 residues before the CDR3 does, and the rest of the CDR3 is filled in from the germline J gene. The J gene is TRBJ2-5, the V gene TRBV13-3; 8 bases match TRBD1. The CDR3 is made up of 14 amino acids. The germline V gene has CDR1 NNHDY and CDR2 SYVADS. V shed 4 bases and J 3 bases; nucleotides not matched to a gene: 4. The DNA read from the CDR3 is TGTGCCAGCAGTTCTCGGGACAGGCAAGAC. This translates into CASSSRDRQD. The full CDR3 sequence reads CASSSRDRQDTQYF.

This clone came up many times. Genes and germline are mouse. Read sequence stops 4 residues before the CDR3 end, and the germline J gene provides the missing end. The rearrangement links TRBV13-3 to TRBJ2-7; D is possibly TRBD2 (5 bases). V lost 3 bases and J 2 bases, leaving 12 bases between the germline ends. Germline CDR1 reads NNHDY; CDR2 reads SYVADS. The CDR3 consists of 14 residues. The chain's CDR3 is CASSVVGSPYEQYF. CDR3 DNA, as far as it was read: TGTGCCAGCAGTGTGGTGGGGAGCCCCTAT.

Details on this clone: At residue 12, the TCRdb protein and translated DNA are inconsistent; the protein given comes from the DNA. Here the gene names and germline are mouse. The read ends 3 residues shy of where the CDR3 ends; the end is completed using the germline J gene. The V call is TRBV31, the J call TRBJ1-6; D is possibly TRBD1 (6 bases). TRBJ1-6 is given ORF status, its function remaining uncertain. The CDR3 is 15 residues long. V lost 2 bases to trimming and J lost 1 base, with 9 bases between them. Per germline, CDR1 GKSSPN and CDR2 SITVG. CDR3 DNA (partial): TGTGCCTGGAGTTCGGGACAATCCTATAATTCGCCC. Its protein is CAWSSGQSYNSP. The whole CDR3 protein reads CAWSSGQSYNSPLYF.

The table lists this clone with many counts. The genes are named according to mouse. CDR3 bases read: TGCACCTGCAGTCGGGACAGGGGAGACTATGCT. Amino acids: CTCSRDRGDYA. The complete CDR3 reads CTCSRDRGDYAEQFF. The chain recombines TRBV1 with TRBJ2-1; 10 bases match TRBD1. The CDR3 end falls 4 residues outside the read, so it is completed with the germline J gene. V trimming: 5 bases; J trimming: 2 bases; junction bases outside the gene matches: 3. The CDR3 runs 15 residues. Germline V gene sequence: CDR1 NSQYPW, CDR2 LRSPGD (reference sequence).

In this sample, this clone turned up a few times. Gene names are the mouse ones. Partial CDR3 DNA: TGTGCCTGGAGTAACTCGGGACAGAGCTCCTAT. Protein sequence: CAWSNSGQSSY. The full-length CDR3 reads as CAWSNSGQSSYEQYF. The chain carries TRBV31 and TRBJ2-7; 7 bases fit TRBD1. Read sequence stops 4 residues before the CDR3 end, and the germline J gene provides the missing end. CDR1 and CDR2 (germline): GKSSPN, SITVG. CDR3 length: 15 amino acids. V lost 2 bases to trimming and J lost 0 bases; unmatched junction nucleotides: 7.

Worth noting for this clone: Gene names are the mouse ones. The sequence runs out 4 residues before the end of the CDR3; the remainder is reconstructed from the germline J gene. This chain uses TRBV1 with TRBJ2-7, with D perhaps TRBD1 (5 bases). Germline V gene data show CDR1 as NSQYPW and CDR2 as LRSPGD (reference sequence). This CDR3 is built from 14 residues. The CDR3 reads CTCSADTKTYEQYF. The DNA read from the CDR3 is TGCACCTGCAGTGCGGACACCAAAACATAT.

Comments on this clone: The gene names given are mouse names. With the read ending 4 residues before the CDR3 end, the germline J gene is used to fill in that end. The V gene is TRBV13-3, the J gene TRBJ1-1; TRBD1 agrees at 7 bases. Trimming cost V 0 bases and J 1 base; bases outside gene matches: 6. The length of the CDR3 is 16 residues. Germline CDR1 reads NNHDY; CDR2 reads SYVADS. The CDR3 DNA, read in part, is TGTGCCAGCAGTGATGCGTCCAGGGGGTGGAACACA. Protein: CASSDASRGWNT. The entire CDR3 reads CASSDASRGWNTEVFF.

This clone has a handful of counts. Germline and genes here are mouse. From the germline J gene comes the end of the CDR3, since the read stops 4 residues before it. The genes are TRBV13-3 and TRBJ1-1, with TRBD1 matching over 9 bases. The V segment lost 5 bases and the J segment 4 bases; nucleotides outside the gene matches: 3. The length of the CDR3 is 13 residues. CDR1 NNHDY and CDR2 SYVADS come from the germline V gene. The CDR3 DNA, read in part, is TGTGCCAGCAGCCCGACAGGGGGCACA. Protein: CASSPTGGT. The CDR3 in full is CASSPTGGTEVFF.

This clone was seen many times. The germline and genes are mouse ones. The missing CDR3 end, 4 residues past where the read stops, is filled in from the germline J gene. The gene calls are TRBV13-3 and TRBJ1-2; D not resolved. The germline gives CDR1 NNHDY, CDR2 SYVADS. The CDR3 runs 10 residues. V lost 9 bases to trimming and J lost 0 bases, with 3 bases between them. Partial CDR3 DNA: TGTGCCAACACAAACTCC. It translates to CANTNS. The whole CDR3 protein is CANTNSDYTF.

Turning to this clone: The gene names given are mouse names. The CDR3 extends 4 residues past the end of the read, so its final part is completed from the germline J gene. The J gene is TRBJ1-4, the V gene TRBV1; maybe TRBD1 (6 bases). CDR1 and CDR2 (germline): NSQYPW, LRSPGD (reference sequence). Trimming removed 0 bases from V and 2 bases from J, with 10 bases in between. The CDR3 extends over 16 amino acids. CDR3 DNA, as far as it was read: TGCACCTGCAGTGCAGAGGAGGGGGGGTCCAACGAA. Amino acids: CTCSAEEGGSNE. The CDR3 in full is CTCSAEEGGSNERLFF.

This clone was found a few times. The germline and genes are mouse ones. The read falls 4 residues short of the CDR3 end, and the missing part is taken from the germline J gene. V and J are TRBV13-3 and TRBJ2-5; 11 bases align to TRBD2. Per the germline V gene, CDR1 is NNHDY and CDR2 is SYVADS. The CDR3 sequence is 14 residues long. CDR3 sequence reads: CASSETGGGDTQYF. The CDR3 bases that were read are TGTGCCAGCAGTGAGACTGGGGGGGGTGAC.

As regards this clone: Genes and germline come from the mouse. Sequencing ends 4 residues short of the CDR3 end; the germline J gene provides the rest. The chain joins TRBV1 to TRBJ2-5, with 7 bases lining up with TRBD1. The ends lost 0 bases at V and 2 bases at J; junction bases unmatched: 5. The CDR3 length is 16 residues. Looked up from germline, CDR1 is NSQYPW and CDR2 is LRSPGD (reference sequence). CDR3 protein: CTCSAETRTGQDTQYF. CDR3 bases read: TGCACCTGCAGTGCAGAAACCCGGACAGGCCAAGAC.

Notes on this clone: Gene names refer to mouse genes. The read finishes 4 residues shy of the CDR3 end, and the germline J gene is used to complete it. J is TRBJ2-3 and V is TRBV13-1, with 9 bases lining up with TRBD2. The V segment lost 5 bases and the J segment 0 bases; nucleotides outside the gene matches: 4. The CDR3 is 15 residues long. Germline assignment: CDR1 NSHNY and CDR2 SYGAGN. The CDR3 reads CASRVDWGSAETLYF. Partial CDR3 DNA: TGTGCCAGCAGGGTCGACTGGGGGAGTGCAGAA.

Comments on this clone: Each gene name is a mouse one. With the read ending 4 residues before the CDR3 end, the germline J gene is used to fill in that end. This chain uses TRBV19 with TRBJ1-1; possibly TRBD1 for D (6 bases). The CDR3 sequence is 12 residues long. CDR1 is FNHDT and CDR2 is SITEND in the germline V gene (reference sequence). V lost 6 bases to trimming and J lost 4 bases, with 10 bases between them. The CDR3 reads CASTLQGTEVFF. The sequenced part of the CDR3 DNA is TGTGCCAGCACCCTACAGGGCACA.

As for this clone: Gene labels here are mouse ones. Read sequence stops 4 residues before the CDR3 end, and the germline J gene provides the missing end. This chain connects TRBV1 to TRBJ1-1; the D gene is possibly TRBD1 (6 bases). CDR3 length equals 13 residues. Trimming cost V 7 bases and J 4 bases, with 13 bases left between them. Looked up from germline, CDR1 is NSQYPW and CDR2 is LRSPGD (reference sequence). This CDR3 reads CTCKKGVGTEVFF. The sequenced CDR3 bases are TGCACCTGCAAAAAGGGGGTTGGCACA.

This clone came up a few times. Genes and germline are mouse. From the germline J gene comes the end of the CDR3, since the read stops 4 residues before it. The chain combines TRBV13-3 with TRBJ1-4; 9 bases agree with TRBD1. CDR1 and CDR2 from the germline V gene are NNHDY and SYVADS. V was pared by 0 bases and J by 3 bases, with 6 bases of the junction left unmatched. The CDR3 length is 17 residues. The chain's CDR3 is CASSDVDRGRPNERLFF. The sequenced CDR3 bases are TGTGCCAGCAGTGATGTGGACAGGGGAAGGCCCAACGAA.

As concerns this clone: Gene names are the mouse ones. The CDR3 spells CASRNRVNTEVFF. Partial CDR3 DNA: TGTGCCAGCAGAAACAGGGTGAACACA. The chain joins TRBV13-1 to TRBJ1-1; tentatively, D is TRBD1 (6 bases). Read sequence stops 4 residues before the CDR3 end, and the germline J gene provides the missing end. Trimming removed 5 bases at V and 1 base at J, with 9 bases between. Per the germline V gene, CDR1 is NSHNY and CDR2 is SYGAGN. CDR3 length equals 13 residues.

On this clone: These gene names are mouse names. Partial CDR3 DNA: TGTGCCAGCAGTGATGGGGACAGACTAAACACA. Its translation is CASSDGDRLNT. The full-length CDR3 reads as CASSDGDRLNTEVFF. The chain is built from TRBV13-3 and TRBJ1-1; the match to TRBD1 covers 7 bases. Coverage ceases 4 residues before the CDR3 finishes, and the germline J gene fills in the end. With 0 bases clipped from V and 1 base from J, the junction kept 3 bases outside the gene matches. CDR1 is NNHDY, CDR2 SYVADS, per germline. CDR3 length: 15 residues.

Only a few counts were recorded for this clone. Gene and germline names: mouse. The read comes to an end 4 residues before the CDR3 does, leaving the germline J gene to fill in the end. The chain employs TRBV12-2 and TRBJ1-4; the D gene is possibly TRBD1 (6 bases). Between the trimmed V and J ends, which lost 0 bases and 0 bases, there was a span of 13 bases. In germline, CDR1 is SGHLS, CDR2 HYDKME. The CDR3 length is 17 residues. The CDR3 loop reads CASSLVGTQISNERLFF. The CDR3 bases that were read are TGTGCCAGCTCTCTCGTGGGGACACAAATTTCCAACGAA.

Comment on this clone: Germline and genes here are mouse. The read terminates 4 residues before the CDR3 end, so the remaining end is supplied by the germline J gene. The chain links TRBV13-3 to TRBJ2-5, with D uncertain. The CDR3 is 13 residues long. Germline V gives CDR1 NNHDY, CDR2 SYVADS. V lost 5 bases and J 3 bases, leaving 10 bases between the germline ends. The CDR3 bases that were read are TGTGCCAGCAGCTCTGACAAACAAGAC. Amino acid sequence: CASSSDKQD. Given in full, the CDR3 is CASSSDKQDTQYF.

To note about this clone: The gene names given are mouse names. With the read ending 4 residues before the CDR3 end, the germline J gene is used to fill in that end. The rearrangement uses TRBV16 and TRBJ2-5; 10 nucleotides match TRBD2. Germline CDR1 SGHSA, CDR2 FRNQAP. CDR3 length equals 13 residues. The part of the CDR3 DNA that was read is TGTGCAAGCAGCTTGGGACTGGGGGAC. It codes for CASSLGLGD. The full-length CDR3 reads as CASSLGLGDTQYF.

This clone has ten or more counts. Gene names and germline match the mouse. With the read ending 4 residues before the CDR3 end, the germline J gene is used to fill in that end. At the DNA level, this CDR3 is encoded by other sequences in the same sample as well. This chain joins TRBV17 and TRBJ2-5; D possibly corresponds to TRBD2 (6 bases). Germline V lookup: CDR1 MNHDT, CDR2 YYDKIL. This CDR3 is built from 13 residues. CDR3 sequence reads: CASSRDWGDTQYF. Incomplete CDR3 DNA: TGTGCTAGCAGTAGAGATTGGGGGGAC.

This clone was counted many times. Gene names are the mouse ones. The read ends 4 residues shy of where the CDR3 ends; the end is completed using the germline J gene. The rearrangement joins TRBV13-1 to TRBJ2-1; 8 bases align to TRBD2. The CDR3 runs to 13 residues. The V and J ends lost 6 bases and 3 bases, in that order; junction bases with no gene match: 2. Germline loops: CDR1 NSHNY, CDR2 SYGAGN. The part of the CDR3 DNA that was read is TGTGCCAGCATTCTGGGGGGCTATGCT. Its translation: CASILGGYA. The whole CDR3 reads CASILGGYAEQFF.

This clone was counted only a few times. Genes here carry mouse names. The read ends 4 residues before the CDR3 terminus; that terminus is restored from the germline J gene. The chain has TRBV19 and TRBJ1-4, with 8 positions matching TRBD1. The V and J ends lost 1 base and 3 bases, in that order; junction bases with no gene match: 2. This CDR3 contains 15 residues. The germline CDR1 and CDR2 sequences are FNHDT and SITEND (reference sequence). The sequenced CDR3 bases are TGTGCCAGCAGTATAAGCAGGGGGCCCAACGAA. Translation: CASSISRGPNE. The full-length CDR3 reads as CASSISRGPNERLFF.